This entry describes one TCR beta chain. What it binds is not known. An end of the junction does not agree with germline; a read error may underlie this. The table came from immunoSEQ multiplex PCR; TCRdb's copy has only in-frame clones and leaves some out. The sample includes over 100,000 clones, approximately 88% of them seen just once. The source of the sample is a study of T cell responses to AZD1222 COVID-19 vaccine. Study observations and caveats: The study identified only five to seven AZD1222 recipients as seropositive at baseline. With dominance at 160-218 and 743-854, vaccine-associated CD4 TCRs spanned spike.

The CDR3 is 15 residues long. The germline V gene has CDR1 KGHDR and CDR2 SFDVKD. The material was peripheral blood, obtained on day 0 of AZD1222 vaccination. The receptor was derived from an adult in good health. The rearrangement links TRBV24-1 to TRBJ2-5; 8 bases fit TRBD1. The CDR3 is CATSDGTGGQGTQYF. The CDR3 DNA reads TGTGCCACCAGTGACGGCACAGGGGGTCAAGGGACCCAGTACTTC.